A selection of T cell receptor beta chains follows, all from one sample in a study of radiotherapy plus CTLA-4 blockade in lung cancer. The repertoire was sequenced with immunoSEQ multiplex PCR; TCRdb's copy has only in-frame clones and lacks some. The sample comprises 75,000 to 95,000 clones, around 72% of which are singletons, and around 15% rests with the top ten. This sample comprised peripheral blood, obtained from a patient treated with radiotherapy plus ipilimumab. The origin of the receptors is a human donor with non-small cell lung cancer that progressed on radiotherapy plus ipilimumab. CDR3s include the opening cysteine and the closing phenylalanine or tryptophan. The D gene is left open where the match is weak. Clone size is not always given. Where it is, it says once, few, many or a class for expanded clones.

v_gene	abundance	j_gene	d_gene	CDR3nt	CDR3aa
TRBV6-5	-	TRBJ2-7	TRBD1	TGTGCCAGCAGCTCGGGACAGGGGGCCTACGAGCAGTACTTC	CASSSGQGAYEQYF
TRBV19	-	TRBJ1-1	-	TGTGCCAGTAGTATAGATCCGTCCCGAGCTGAAGCTTTCTTT	CASSIDPSRAEAFF
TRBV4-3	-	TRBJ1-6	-	TGCGCCAGCAGCCCCGACCCCGGGAGATCCCTCCACTTT	CASSPDPGRSLHF
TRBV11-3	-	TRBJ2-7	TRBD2	TGTGCCAGCAGCTTAGATGGGACTAGCGGTACGGAGTACTTC	CASSLDGTSGTEYF
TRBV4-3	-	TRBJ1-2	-	TGCGCCAGCAGCCCAGGTAGAACATCTTCTAACTATGGCTACACCTTC	CASSPGRTSSNYGYTF
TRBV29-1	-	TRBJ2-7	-	TGCAGCGTCCTTGATTACGAGCAGTACTTC	CSVLDYEQYF
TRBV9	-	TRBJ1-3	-	TGTGCCAGCAGCTTTACGGTAGGGGACTCTGGAAACACCATATATTTT	CASSFTVGDSGNTIYF
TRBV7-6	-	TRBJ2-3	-	TGTGCCAGCAGCTTAGGGAGACCCCCAGATACGCAGTATTTT	CASSLGRPPDTQYF
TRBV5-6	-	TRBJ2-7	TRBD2	TGTGCCAGCAGCGGGGAGATAGGGGCGGGGGATTCCTACGAGCAGTACTTC	CASSGEIGAGDSYEQYF
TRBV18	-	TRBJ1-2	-	TGTGCCAGCTCAGCCGGACTTCCCTATGGCTACACCTTC	CASSAGLPYGYTF
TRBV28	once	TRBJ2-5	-	TGTGCCAGCAGTTCCATCCGAGCGCGGGCGCAAGAGACCCAGTACTTC	CASSSIRARAQETQYF
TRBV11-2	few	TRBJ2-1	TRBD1	TGTGCCAGCAGCCCCTCGCTACAGGGGGCTGAGAATGAGCAGTTCTTC	CASSPSLQGAENEQFF
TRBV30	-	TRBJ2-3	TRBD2	TGTGCCTGGGAGCGGGGGGCAGGAGATACGCAGTATTTT	CAWERGAGDTQYF
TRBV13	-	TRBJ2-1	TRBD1	TGTGCCAGCAGCTTATCACCGGGACAGGGGTCCTACAATGAGCAGTTCTTC	CASSLSPGQGSYNEQFF
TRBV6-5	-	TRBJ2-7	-	TGTGCCAGCAGTTACTCTTCCGCATTTACCTACGAGCAGTACTTC	CASSYSSAFTYEQYF
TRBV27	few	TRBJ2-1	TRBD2	TGTGCCAGCACCAAGACTAGCGGGAACCGTCACGATGAGCAGTTCTTC	CASTKTSGNRHDEQFF
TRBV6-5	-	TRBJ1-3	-	TGTGCCAGCAGTTACTCATGGGCGACGGGAAACACCATATATTTT	CASSYSWATGNTIYF